This T cell receptor beta chain originates from a study of blood T cell repertoires in COVID-19. Study summary: The analysed material was cDNA or gDNA that came from T cells, B-cell-depleted T cells, or PBMCs.

Produced via immunoSEQ multiplex PCR; TCRdb's table is partial and in-frame only. Here the sample spans 85,000 to 95,000 clones, more than 70% being singletons. The source is a human donor in a cohort sampled during active COVID-19. The source material was peripheral blood.

As DNA, the CDR3 is TGTGCCAGCTCACCAGGGACTAGCGGGATCTCCGGGGAGCTGTTTTTT. This sequence encodes CASSPGTSGISGELFF. This chain links TRBV18 with TRBJ2-2, with 13 bases fitting TRBD2. CDR1 is KGHSH, CDR2 LQKENI, per germline. V was clipped by 2 bases and J by 6 bases; unmatched bases: 3. The CDR3 has 16 amino acids.